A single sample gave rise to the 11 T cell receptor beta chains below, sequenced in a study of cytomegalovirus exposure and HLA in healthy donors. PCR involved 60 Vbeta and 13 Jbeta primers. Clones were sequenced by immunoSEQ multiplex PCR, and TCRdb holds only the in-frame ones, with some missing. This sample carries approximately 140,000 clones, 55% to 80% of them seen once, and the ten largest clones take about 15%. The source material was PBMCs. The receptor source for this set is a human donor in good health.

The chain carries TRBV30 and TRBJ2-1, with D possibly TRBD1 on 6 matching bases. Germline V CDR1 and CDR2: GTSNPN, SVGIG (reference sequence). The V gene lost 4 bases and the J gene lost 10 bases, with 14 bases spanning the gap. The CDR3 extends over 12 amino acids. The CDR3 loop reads CAWKQVGTEQFF. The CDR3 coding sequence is TGTGCCTGGAAACAGGTGGGGACAGAGCAGTTCTTC.

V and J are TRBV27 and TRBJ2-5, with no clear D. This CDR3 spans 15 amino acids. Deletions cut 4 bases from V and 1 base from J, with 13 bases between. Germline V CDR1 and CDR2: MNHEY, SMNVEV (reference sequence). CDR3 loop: CASSYLGALQETQYF. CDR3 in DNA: TGTGCCAGCAGTTATTTAGGAGCTCTCCAAGAGACCCAGTACTTC.

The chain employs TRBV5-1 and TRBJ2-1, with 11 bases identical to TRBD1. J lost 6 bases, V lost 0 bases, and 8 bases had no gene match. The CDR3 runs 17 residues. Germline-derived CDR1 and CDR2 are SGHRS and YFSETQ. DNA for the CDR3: TGCGCCAGCAGCTTGGTGGTCACGGACAGGGGGCCCAATGAGCAGTTCTTC. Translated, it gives CASSLVVTDRGPNEQFF.

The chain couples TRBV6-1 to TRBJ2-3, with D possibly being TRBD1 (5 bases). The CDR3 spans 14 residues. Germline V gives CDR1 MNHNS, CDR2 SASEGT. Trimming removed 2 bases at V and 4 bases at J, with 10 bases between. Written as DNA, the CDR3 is TGTGCCAGCAGTGAACAGGGTGGTCCAGATACGCAGTATTTT. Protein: CASSEQGGPDTQYF.

The CDR3 nucleotides read TGTGCCTACTCTGGGGGGGAACACGAGCAGTACTTC. Residues: CAYSGGEHEQYF. This chain joins TRBV6-4 and TRBJ2-7; 7 bases match TRBD2. This CDR3 has 12 amino acids. Germline V CDR1 and CDR2: MRHNA, SNTAGT. V gave up 11 bases and J gave up 5 bases; unmatched junction bases: 9.

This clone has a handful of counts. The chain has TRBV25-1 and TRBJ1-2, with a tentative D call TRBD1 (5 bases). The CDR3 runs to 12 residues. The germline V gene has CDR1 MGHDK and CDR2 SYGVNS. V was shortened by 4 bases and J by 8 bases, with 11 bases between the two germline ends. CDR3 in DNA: TGTGCCAGCAGTGGATGGGGGGTAGGCTACACCTTC. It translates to CASSGWGVGYTF.

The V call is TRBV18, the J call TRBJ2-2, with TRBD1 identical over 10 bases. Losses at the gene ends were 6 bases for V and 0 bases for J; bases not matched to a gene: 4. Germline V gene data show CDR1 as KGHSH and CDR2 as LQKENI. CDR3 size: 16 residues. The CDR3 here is CASSRDRGPNTGELFF. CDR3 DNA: TGTGCCAGCTCCCGAGACAGGGGGCCGAACACCGGGGAGCTGTTTTTT.

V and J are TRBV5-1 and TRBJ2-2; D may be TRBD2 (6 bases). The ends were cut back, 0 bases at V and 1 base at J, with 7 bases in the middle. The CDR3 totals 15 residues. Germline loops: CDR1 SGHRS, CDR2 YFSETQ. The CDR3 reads CASSLVEGNTGELFF. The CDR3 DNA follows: TGCGCCAGCAGCTTGGTGGAGGGGAACACCGGGGAGCTGTTTTTT.

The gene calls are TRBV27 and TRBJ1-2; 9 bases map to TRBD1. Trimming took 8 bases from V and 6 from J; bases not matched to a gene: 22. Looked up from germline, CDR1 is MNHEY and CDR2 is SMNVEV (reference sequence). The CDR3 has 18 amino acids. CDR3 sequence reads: CASHLETQGATTKDGYTF. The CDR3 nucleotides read TGTGCCAGCCACTTGGAAACACAGGGGGCCACTACTAAGGATGGCTACACCTTC.

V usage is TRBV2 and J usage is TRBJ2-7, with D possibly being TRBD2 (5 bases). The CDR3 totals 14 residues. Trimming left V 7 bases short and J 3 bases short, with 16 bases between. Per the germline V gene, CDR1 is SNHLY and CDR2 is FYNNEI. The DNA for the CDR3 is TGTGCCAGCATAGACTACAGAACTTTCTACGAGCAGTACTTC. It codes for CASIDYRTFYEQYF.

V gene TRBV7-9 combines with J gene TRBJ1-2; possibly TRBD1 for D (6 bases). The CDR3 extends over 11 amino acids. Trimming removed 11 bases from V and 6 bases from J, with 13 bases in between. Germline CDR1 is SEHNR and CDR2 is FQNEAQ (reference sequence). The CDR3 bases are TGTGCCCTTAAGGGGGGGAATGGCTACACCTTC. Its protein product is CALKGGNGYTF.